The rows below give T cell receptor beta chains drawn from one sample of a study of identifying expanded T cells in peripheral blood. The data were produced by immunoSEQ multiplex PCR, yet TCRdb's version contains in-frame clones alone and is incomplete. In the table there are about 100,000 clones, 88% of which are singletons. Sequencing used blood. These receptors all stem from a person aged 18 to 70 in good health. Each CDR3 is given without its conserved first and last residue. Fields, in order: clone size, J gene, V gene, CDR3 protein. Where a row states a size, it is once, few, many or the class of an expanded clone; other rows omit it.

.	TRBJ1-1	TRBV18	ASSRTMGGTEAF
.	TRBJ1-1	TRBV6-5	ASRADRANTEAF
.	TRBJ1-2	TRBV5-8	ASNRLAGHLYGYT
.	TRBJ1-3	TRBV5-8	ASSLRGARGNTIY
.	TRBJ2-1	TRBV15	ATSAYSSSGGYNEQF
.	TRBJ1-1	TRBV9	ASSDRTGNTEAF
.	TRBJ1-5	TRBV18	ASSPQGPGITGNQPQH
.	TRBJ1-2	TRBV9	ASSPTPGAIYGYT
.	TRBJ2-3	TRBV18	ASSLTGGSGTDTQY
.	TRBJ2-7	TRBV9	ASSVAAGTTYEQY
.	TRBJ1-6	TRBV6-6	ASSYGSSGNSPLH
.	TRBJ2-1	TRBV6-4	ASTSLAEQF
.	TRBJ1-2	TRBV2	ASSLRGSANYGYT
.	TRBJ1-5	TRBV7-2	ASSGDRGGNQPQH
.	TRBJ2-1	TRBV7-8	ASSLEAGTGASDEQF
.	TRBJ1-6	TRBV5-1	ASSLAQAFGSPLH
.	TRBJ1-3	TRBV5-1	ASSLGFGSRNTIY
.	TRBJ2-4	TRBV11-3	ASSFFGTGVEGAKNIQY
.	TRBJ2-1	TRBV10-3	AISERTSGEYNEQF
few	TRBJ1-6	TRBV30	AWSWQGVGSPLH
once	TRBJ2-1	TRBV11-2	ASSLGPRGWENEQF
once	TRBJ1-2	TRBV15	ATSRDAMGQQGLNYGYT
.	TRBJ1-5	TRBV7-9	ASSIAGGTQPQH
.	TRBJ2-7	TRBV28	ASHNPGQGAYEQY
.	TRBJ1-4	TRBV30	AWSTQGLNEKLF
.	TRBJ2-7	TRBV7-2	ASSSGRYEQY
.	TRBJ2-2	TRBV19	ASSIVWPSGELF
.	TRBJ2-6	TRBV4-3	ASSLGGAAGANVLT
.	TRBJ2-2	TRBV28	ASSLGRIDRGTGELF
.	TRBJ2-3	TRBV11-2	ASSLIRSTDTQY
.	TRBJ2-2	TRBV7-6	ASSPLGDGATGELF
.	TRBJ1-3	TRBV4-2	ASSQGRDRFVDTIY
.	TRBJ1-3	TRBV5-1	ASSLQGGGSGNTIY
.	TRBJ2-6	TRBV19	ASRRSVGELSGANVLT
.	TRBJ1-6	TRBV14	ASSQQGPYNSPLH
.	TRBJ1-1	TRBV5-1	ASTSLGTTEAF
.	TRBJ1-4	TRBV29-1	SVGGGPEKLF
.	TRBJ1-2	TRBV7-9	ASSLGGYYT
.	TRBJ2-1	TRBV6-5	ASSYSGAWNEQF
.	TRBJ1-2	TRBV19	ASSTQEGNYGYT
once	TRBJ2-7	TRBV6-1	ASSSHREGPYEQY
.	TRBJ1-2	TRBV6-5	ASSTRDTFNYGYT
.	TRBJ2-7	TRBV11-2	ASRTYRDNSYEQY
.	TRBJ2-1	TRBV7-3	ASSLNGNEQF